This TCR beta chain is drawn from a study of blood T cells in healthy people across ages. Study-wide results and caveats: Per million T cells, the diversity of TCR beta decreased roughly linearly as age advanced.

With V trimmed by 3 bases and J by 6 bases, 14 bases remained unmatched. Germline CDR1 is SGHRS and CDR2 is YFSETQ. The CDR3 spans 16 residues. For the second PCR, which ran for roughly 6 to 12 cycles, a sample-barcoded 5' primer and a J-beta primer mix were used. TCRdb passed the 5' RACE reads through MiXCR, listing each CDR3 protein once. The table includes about 1.1 million distinct CDR3 sequences, less than 45% detected once. For this clonotype: Its antigen is currently unknown.

The chain carries TRBV5-1 and TRBJ2-7, with TRBD1 identical over 8 bases. This TCR derives from a young man in good health. The sequencing sample was made of blood. CDR3 loop: CASSSSPGGAGGEQYF. The CDR3 nucleotides are TGCGCCAGCAGCTCTTCCCCAGGGGGCGCAGGGGGCGAGCAGTACTTC.